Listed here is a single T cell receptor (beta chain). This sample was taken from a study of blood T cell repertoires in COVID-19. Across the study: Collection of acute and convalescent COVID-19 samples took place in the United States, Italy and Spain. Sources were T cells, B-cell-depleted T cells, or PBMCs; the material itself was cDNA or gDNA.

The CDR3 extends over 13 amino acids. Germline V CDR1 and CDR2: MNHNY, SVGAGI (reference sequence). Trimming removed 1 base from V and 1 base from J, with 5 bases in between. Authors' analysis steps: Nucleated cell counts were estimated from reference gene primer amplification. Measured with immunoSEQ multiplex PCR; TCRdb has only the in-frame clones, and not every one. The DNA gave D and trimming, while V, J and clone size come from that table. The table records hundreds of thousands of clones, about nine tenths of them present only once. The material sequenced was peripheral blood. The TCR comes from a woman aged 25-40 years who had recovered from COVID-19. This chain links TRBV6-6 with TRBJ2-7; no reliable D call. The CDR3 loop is CASSYFGSYEQYF. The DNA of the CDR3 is TGTGCCAGCAGTTACTTCGGTTCCTACGAGCAGTACTTC.